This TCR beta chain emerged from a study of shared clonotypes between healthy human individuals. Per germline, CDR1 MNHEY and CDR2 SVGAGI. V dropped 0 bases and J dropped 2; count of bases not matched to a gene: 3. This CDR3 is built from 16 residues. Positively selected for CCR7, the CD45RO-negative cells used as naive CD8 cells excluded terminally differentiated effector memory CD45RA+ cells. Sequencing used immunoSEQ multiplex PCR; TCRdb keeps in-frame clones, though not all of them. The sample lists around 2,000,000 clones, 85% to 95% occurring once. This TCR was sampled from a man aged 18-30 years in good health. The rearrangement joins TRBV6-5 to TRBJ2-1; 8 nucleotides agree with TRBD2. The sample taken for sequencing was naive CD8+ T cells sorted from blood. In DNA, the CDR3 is TGTGCCAGCAGTTACTCGAGGCGGGAGGCCTACAATGAGCAGTTCTTC. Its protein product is CASSYSRREAYNEQFF.